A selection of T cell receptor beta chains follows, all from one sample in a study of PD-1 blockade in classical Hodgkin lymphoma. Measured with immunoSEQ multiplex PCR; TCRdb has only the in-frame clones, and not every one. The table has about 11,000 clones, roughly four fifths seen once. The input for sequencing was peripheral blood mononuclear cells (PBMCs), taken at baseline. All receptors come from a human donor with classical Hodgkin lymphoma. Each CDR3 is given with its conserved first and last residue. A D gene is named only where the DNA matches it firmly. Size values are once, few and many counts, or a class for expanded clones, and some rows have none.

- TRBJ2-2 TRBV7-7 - TGTGCTAGCAGCGAATATCGGGGGTCTTGGCTGTTTTTT CASSEYRGSWLFF
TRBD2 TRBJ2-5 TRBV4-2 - TGTGCCAGCAGCCCCCGGGGGGGACCCTCGAAAGAGACCCAGTACTTC CASSPRGGPSKETQYF
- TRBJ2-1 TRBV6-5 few - CASSILGEQFF
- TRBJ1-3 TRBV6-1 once TGTGCCAGCACCGCGCAGGGGCTCTCTGGAAACACCATATATTTT CASTAQGLSGNTIYF
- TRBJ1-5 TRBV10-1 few TGCGCCAGCAGTGAGTGGCAGGGGAGGTGGCAGCCCCAGCATTTT CASSEWQGRWQPQHF
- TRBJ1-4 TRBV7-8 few TGTGCCAGCAGCTTAGAATGGGTAGTTGTAGCTAATGAAAAACTGTTTTTT CASSLEWVVVANEKLFF
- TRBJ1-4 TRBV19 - TGTGCCAGTAGCAGGCCTACAACTAATGAAAAACTGTTTTTT CASSRPTTNEKLFF
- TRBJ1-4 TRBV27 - TGTGCCAGCAGGACAACTAATGAAAAACTGTTTTTT CASRTTNEKLFF
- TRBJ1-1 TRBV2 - TGTGCCAGCAGTGAGACGGGGTCGAACACTGAAGCTTTCTTT CASSETGSNTEAFF
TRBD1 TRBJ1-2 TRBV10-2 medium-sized TGCGCCAGCAGTTTCCAACAGGGGGCCAGCGGCTACACCTTC CASSFQQGASGYTF
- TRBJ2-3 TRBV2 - TGTGCCAGCAGTGAAGGGTGGCAAGATACGCAGTATTTT CASSEGWQDTQYF
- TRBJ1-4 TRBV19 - TGTGCCAGTAGTATATCGAGTGCAACTAATGAAAAACTGTTTTTT CASSISSATNEKLFF
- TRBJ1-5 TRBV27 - TGTGCCAGCAGTTTCAACCCAAATCAGCCCCAGCATTTT CASSFNPNQPQHF
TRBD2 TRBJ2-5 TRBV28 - TGTGCCAGCAGTTCTTCACTAGCGGGGTTGAGGAGGACCCAGTACTTC CASSSSLAGLRRTQYF
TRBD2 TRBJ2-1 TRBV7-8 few TGTGCCAGCATAGCGGGGGGGCTTCTTCTCAAGCAGTTCTTC CASIAGGLLLKQFF
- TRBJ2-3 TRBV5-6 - TGTGCCAGCAGCATTTCCGGCCACCAGTATTTT CASSISGHQYF
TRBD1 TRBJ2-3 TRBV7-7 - TGTGCCAGCAGCCCTAGACAGGGAGCAGATACGCAGTATTTT CASSPRQGADTQYF
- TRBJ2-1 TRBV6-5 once TGTGCCAGCAGTCCCGCCGGGGGGCCTTACAATGAGCAGTTCTTC CASSPAGGPYNEQFF
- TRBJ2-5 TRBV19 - TGTGCCAGTAGTAAGAGGGATAAAGAGACCCAGTACTTC CASSKRDKETQYF
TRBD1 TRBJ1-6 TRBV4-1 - TGCGCCAGCAGCCGGCTGGGACAGGGGGATTCACCCCTCCACTTT CASSRLGQGDSPLHF
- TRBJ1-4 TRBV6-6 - TGTGCCAGCAGAGACTACGGGGCTGGGGAAAAACTGTTTTTT CASRDYGAGEKLFF
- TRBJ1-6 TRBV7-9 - TGTGCCAGCAGCTCACCCACGGTTTCACCCCTCCACTTT CASSSPTVSPLHF
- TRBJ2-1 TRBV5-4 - TGTGCCAGCAGCTTGGGGGGTTCCTACAATGAGCAGTTCTTC CASSLGGSYNEQFF
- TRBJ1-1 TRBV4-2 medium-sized TGTGCCAGCAGCCAAGCTCTAGAGGGTGAAGCTTTCTTT CASSQALEGEAFF
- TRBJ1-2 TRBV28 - TGTGCCAGCAGTCTCCGGCTTTATGGCTACACCTTC CASSLRLYGYTF
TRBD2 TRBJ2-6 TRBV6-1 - TGTGCCACGAGGCGGGGGGGATCAGGGGCCAACGTCCTGACTTTC CATRRGGSGANVLTF
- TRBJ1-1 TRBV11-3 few TGTGCCAGCAGCGTGGGAGGGGTTGTTGAAGCTTTCTTT CASSVGGVVEAFF
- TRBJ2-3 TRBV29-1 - TGCAGCGCCGGACAGACTAGCACAGATACGCAGTATTTT CSAGQTSTDTQYF
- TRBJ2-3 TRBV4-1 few TGCGCCAGCAGCCAAGCTTCCCTAGCTCGAACTACGCAGTATTTT CASSQASLARTTQYF
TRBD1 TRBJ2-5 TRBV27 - TGTGCCAGCAGCCGACCCCCCGGACAGGGGATTGGGGAGCAGTACTTC CASSRPPGQGIGEQYF
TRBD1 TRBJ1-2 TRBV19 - TGTGCCAGTAGTATAGATGAGACAGGGGGTGAAGGCTACACCTTC CASSIDETGGEGYTF
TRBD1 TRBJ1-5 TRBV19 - TGTGCCAGTAGTAAGAGGGGGCTCTATAGCAATCAGCCCCAGCATTTT CASSKRGLYSNQPQHF
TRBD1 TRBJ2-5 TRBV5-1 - TGCGCCAGCAGCCAAGGGACAGGGGGTTATCAAGAGACCCAGTACTTC CASSQGTGGYQETQYF
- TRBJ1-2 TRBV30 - TGTGCCTGGAGTTATAGAGGGGCGTCGAACACCTTC CAWSYRGASNTF
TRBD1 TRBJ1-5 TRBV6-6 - TGTGCCAGCAGTTACGACAGGGGCAATCAGCCCCAGCATTTT CASSYDRGNQPQHF
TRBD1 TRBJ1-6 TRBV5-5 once TGTGCCAGCAGCTTGGATTTCTGGACAGGGTATAATTCACCCCTCCACTTT CASSLDFWTGYNSPLHF
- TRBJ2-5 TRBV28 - TGTGCCAGCAGTTTAACAGGGGGGGGACAAGAGACCCAGTACTTC CASSLTGGGQETQYF
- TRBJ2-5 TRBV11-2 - TGTGCCAGCCGCTCAAGAGTCCTTTCGCTTGAGACCCAGTACTTC CASRSRVLSLETQYF
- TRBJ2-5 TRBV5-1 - TGCGCCAGCAGCGGTACAGGGACCGGCCAAGAGACCCAGTACTTC CASSGTGTGQETQYF
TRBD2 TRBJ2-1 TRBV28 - TGTGCCAGCAGTCCGGCCGGGACTAGCGGGGATGATGAGCAGTTCTTC CASSPAGTSGDDEQFF
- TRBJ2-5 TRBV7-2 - TGTGCCAGCAGCCACCCAATAAAACGAGAGACCCAGTACTTC CASSHPIKRETQYF
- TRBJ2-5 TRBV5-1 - TGCGCCAGCAGCTTGGGCACGGACAGTGACGGGGGAGAGACCCAGTACTTC CASSLGTDSDGGETQYF
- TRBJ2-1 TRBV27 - TGTGCCAGCAGTTTGACCCCTGGGGCGGAAAATGAGCAGTTCTTC CASSLTPGAENEQFF
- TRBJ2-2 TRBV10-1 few TGCGCCAGCAGTGAGGCGGCTAACACCGGGGAGCTGTTTTTT CASSEAANTGELFF
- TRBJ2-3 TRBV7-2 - TGTGCCAGCAGCTTAGGGGTGGCCTACACAGATACGCAGTATTTT CASSLGVAYTDTQYF
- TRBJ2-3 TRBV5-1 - TGCGCCAGCAGCCAAGGGGGTAAAGATACGCAGTATTTT CASSQGGKDTQYF
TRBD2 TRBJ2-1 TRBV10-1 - TGCGCCAGCAGTCCCAGCGGGGGATACAATGAGCAGTTCTTC CASSPSGGYNEQFF
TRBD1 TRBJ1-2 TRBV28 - TGTGCCAGCAGGCCCGACAGGGTGGGGGGCTACACCTTC CASRPDRVGGYTF